This T cell receptor beta chain appears in the sequencing data of a study of cytomegalovirus exposure and HLA in healthy donors. PCR employed 60 Vbeta and 13 Jbeta primers. Data came from immunoSEQ multiplex PCR; TCRdb stores just in-frame clones and leaves some out. This sample has about 170,000 clones, with about 85% found just once. The sequence was collected from a boy younger than 10 in good health and CMV-seronegative. The sample comprised PBMCs.

The CDR3 region has the DNA TGTGCCAGCAGTGATCGACATTCTGACACCGGGGAGCTGTTTTTT. Translating it yields CASSDRHSDTGELFF. The J gene is TRBJ2-2, the V gene TRBV2, with unresolved D. Germline V gene lookup returns CDR1 SNHLY and CDR2 FYNNEI. Trimming removed 3 bases at V and 3 bases at J, with 11 bases between. The CDR3 loop spans 15 amino acids.